Following are 32 T cell receptor beta chains from one sample sequenced in a study of control samples from healthy donors and cancer patients. TCRdb's copy holds only in-frame clones and misses some; the assay was immunoSEQ multiplex PCR. The sample carries over 85,000 clones, roughly 80% recorded once. Sequenced input: PBMCs. These receptors were collected from a man between 65 and 79 years old with lung cancer.

V gene TRBV9 combines with J gene TRBJ2-1; TRBD2 agrees at 14 bases. After removal of 0 bases from V and 7 bases from J, the junction contained 9 bases not matched to a gene. The CDR3 covers 18 residues. Germline assignment: CDR1 SGDLS and CDR2 YYNGEE. The CDR3 is CASSVGGTSGSFGNEQFF. CDR3 bases: TGTGCCAGCAGCGTAGGGGGGACTAGCGGGAGCTTTGGGAATGAGCAGTTCTTC.

This chain connects TRBV5-1 to TRBJ2-1, with 11 bases identical to TRBD2. From germline, CDR1 is SGHRS and CDR2 YFSETQ. After removal of 5 bases from V and 5 bases from J, the junction contained 6 bases not matched to a gene. The CDR3 consists of 15 residues. The CDR3 DNA follows: TGCGCCAGCAGTCGTCTAGCGGGGGGAAACAATGAGCAGTTCTTC. This gives the protein CASSRLAGGNNEQFF.

CDR3 amino acids: CATSRPGQGSQPQHF. CDR3 in DNA: TGTGCCACCAGCAGACCGGGACAGGGTAGTCAGCCCCAGCATTTT. The chain is built from TRBV15 and TRBJ1-5; 9 bases line up with TRBD1. With 2 bases clipped from V and 6 bases from J, the junction kept 5 bases outside the gene matches. Germline V gene lookup returns CDR1 LNHNV and CDR2 YYDKDF (reference sequence). The CDR3 sequence is 15 residues long.

The J gene is TRBJ2-3, the V gene TRBV3-1 (or the pseudogene TRBV3-2); 10 positions match TRBD2. In germline, CDR1 is LGHDT, CDR2 YNNKEL (reference sequence). The CDR3 sequence is 17 residues long. Trimming at V came to 0 bases and at J to 4 bases, leaving 7 bases not matched to a gene. The CDR3 reads CASSQENLAGVSDTQYF. CDR3 DNA: TGTGCCAGCAGCCAAGAGAACCTAGCGGGGGTTTCAGATACGCAGTATTTT.

The V and J genes are TRBV3-1 (or the pseudogene TRBV3-2) and TRBJ2-2, with TRBD1 matching over 12 bases. The CDR3 consists of 15 residues. V shed 6 bases and J 7 bases; nucleotides not matched to a gene: 6. In germline, CDR1 is LGHDT, CDR2 YNNKEL (reference sequence). As DNA, the CDR3 is TGTGCCAGCAGATTTGGGACAGGGGGCGGCGGGGAGCTGTTTTTT. Its protein is CASRFGTGGGGELFF.

This chain joins TRBV27 and TRBJ2-7, with 10 positions matching TRBD2. After removal of 5 bases from V and 2 bases from J, the junction contained 6 bases not matched to a gene. The CDR3 spans 15 residues. CDR1 is MNHEY, CDR2 SMNVEV, per germline (reference sequence). For the CDR3, the DNA is TGTGCCAGCAGTCCCAGGACTAGCGGAGCCTACGAGCAGTACTTC. Translating gives CASSPRTSGAYEQYF.

The genes are TRBV19 and TRBJ2-2; 7 bases are a match to TRBD1. CDR3 length: 14 amino acids. The V gene end was trimmed by 4 bases and the J gene end by 6 bases; junction bases not matched to a gene: 5. The germline gives CDR1 LNHDA, CDR2 SQIVND (reference sequence). CDR3 bases: TGTGCCAGTAGTACCTACAGGGGTGCCGGGGAGCTGTTTTTT. This encodes CASSTYRGAGELFF.

This clone occurred a few times. The rearrangement uses TRBV29-1 and TRBJ2-5; 9 bases are shared with TRBD1. CDR1 SQVTM and CDR2 ANQGSEA come from the germline V gene. The CDR3 totals 15 residues. V trimming: 7 bases; J trimming: 2 bases; junction bases outside the gene matches: 11. The CDR3 sequence is CSAANRGLGQETQYF. In nucleotides, the CDR3 is TGCAGCGCAGCAAACAGGGGGCTTGGGCAAGAGACCCAGTACTTC. Supplemented by reference TRBV29-1 and TRBJ2-5, the full variable domain reads SAVISQKPSRDICQRGTSLTIQCQVDSQVTMMFWYRQQPGQSLTLIATANQGSEATYESGFVIDKFPISRPNLTFSTLTVSNMSPEDSSIYLCSAANRGLGQETQYFGPGTRLLVL.

The CDR3 coding sequence is TGTGCCAGCAGCTTGGAGGGTGGTTCACGAAATCAGCCCCAGCATTTT. This encodes CASSLEGGSRNQPQHF. This sequence joins TRBV5-5 and TRBJ1-5, with D unclear. V was pared by 0 bases and J by 4 bases, with 14 bases between. The germline CDR1 and CDR2 sequences are SGHKS and YYEKEE (reference sequence). The CDR3 extends over 16 amino acids.

The gene calls are TRBV2 and TRBJ2-3; 9 positions agree with TRBD2. V was clipped by 7 bases and J by 2 bases; unmatched bases: 7. The CDR3 has 15 amino acids. Looked up from germline, CDR1 is SNHLY and CDR2 is FYNNEI. CDR3 coding DNA: TGTGCCAGCATGTTGGGCGGGGGGGCCACAGATACGCAGTATTTT. This codes for CASMLGGGATDTQYF.

The chain uses TRBV7-6 and TRBJ2-2; no clear D. V lost 2 bases, J lost 0 bases, and 7 bases lay in between. This CDR3 spans 15 amino acids. Germline CDR1 SGHVS, CDR2 FNYEAQ. CDR3 DNA: TGTGCCAGCAGCTTATGGCCGGCGAACACCGGGGAGCTGTTTTTT. Amino acid sequence: CASSLWPANTGELFF.

The chain is built from TRBV5-1 and TRBJ2-6, with D tentatively TRBD1 or TRBD2 (5 bases each). V was pared by 3 bases and J by 1 base, with 20 bases between. Germline V gene sequence: CDR1 SGHRS, CDR2 YFSETQ. CDR3 length: 19 residues. Here the CDR3 reads CASSWDAPASGSGANVLTF. The CDR3 region has the DNA TGCGCCAGCAGCTGGGACGCCCCAGCTTCGGGATCTGGGGCCAACGTCCTGACTTTC.

The CDR3 nucleotides read TGTGCCAGCAGCCAAGGGAGCGGGGGGGCGACAACTACGCAGTATTTT. This gives the protein CASSQGSGGATTTQYF. The V call is TRBV3-1 (or the pseudogene TRBV3-2), the J call TRBJ2-3; 10 positions agree with TRBD2. From germline, CDR1 is LGHDT and CDR2 YNNKEL (reference sequence). V was clipped by 1 base and J by 8 bases; unmatched bases: 9. The CDR3 is made up of 16 amino acids.

In its sample, this clone was seen once. The V call is TRBV19, the J call TRBJ2-7, with 8 nucleotides matching TRBD1. J gave up 9 bases and V 5 bases, and 6 bases lay outside the gene matches. This CDR3 region has 12 residues. From germline, CDR1 is LNHDA and CDR2 SQIVND (reference sequence). The CDR3 sequence: CASSSTGGWQYF. CDR3 nucleotide sequence: TGTGCCAGTAGTTCCACAGGGGGTTGGCAGTACTTC.

The chain uses TRBV5-1 and TRBJ2-3; the D gene is possibly TRBD1 (6 bases). Trimming left V 1 base short and J 3 bases short, with 12 bases between. Germline V gene sequence: CDR1 SGHRS, CDR2 YFSETQ. CDR3 length: 15 residues. CDR3 bases: TGCGCCAGCAGCTTGAACAGGGTTAGGACAGATACGCAGTATTTT. Translating gives CASSLNRVRTDTQYF. The full variable domain, in which reference TRBV5-1 and TRBJ2-3 provide the parts outside the CDR3, is KAGVTQTPRYLIKTRGQQVTLSCSPISGHRSVSWYQQTPGQGLQFLFEYFSETQRNKGNFPGRFSGRQFSNSRSEMNVSTLELGDSALYLCASSLNRVRTDTQYFGPGTRLTVL.

The chain employs TRBV19 and TRBJ1-2; possible D gene TRBD1, 6 bases. Germline V gene lookup returns CDR1 LNHDA and CDR2 SQIVND (reference sequence). This CDR3 region has 14 residues. Trimming left V 2 bases short and J 6 bases short, with 13 bases between. In nucleotides, the CDR3 is TGTGCCAGTAGTATAAAAGGACAGACGAATGGCTACACCTTC. Translating it yields CASSIKGQTNGYTF.

The V and J genes are TRBV7-8 and TRBJ2-7; possibly TRBD2 for D (5 bases). Germline V gene data show CDR1 as SGHVS and CDR2 as FQNEAQ. V lost 5 bases and J 4 bases, leaving 18 bases between the germline ends. CDR3 length: 15 residues. CDR3 nucleotides: TGTGCCAGCAGCCCGTCGGCCGCTTCGGGATACGAGCAGTACTTC. As protein: CASSPSAASGYEQYF.

The chain uses TRBV9 and TRBJ2-3; 12 nucleotides align to TRBD2. Trimming took 3 bases from V and 3 from J; bases not matched to a gene: 5. The germline CDR1 and CDR2 sequences are SGDLS and YYNGEE. The CDR3 covers 16 residues. The CDR3 loop is CASSGGTSGLTDTQYF. The CDR3 nucleotides are TGTGCCAGCAGCGGGGGGACTAGCGGGCTTACAGATACGCAGTATTTT.

The chain couples TRBV18 to TRBJ2-7, with a tentative D call TRBD1 (6 bases). V was shortened by 1 base and J by 2 bases, with 9 bases between the two germline ends. The CDR3 covers 14 residues. Germline CDR1 KGHSH, CDR2 LQKENI. CDR3: CASSPLGQPYEQYF. The CDR3 nucleotides read TGTGCCAGCTCACCACTCGGACAGCCCTACGAGCAGTACTTC.

The chain is built from TRBV7-3 and TRBJ1-2; D gene uncertain. This CDR3 comprises 13 residues. Trimming took 0 bases from V and 8 from J, leaving 10 bases between them. Germline V gene data show CDR1 as SGHTA and CDR2 as FQGTGA. The CDR3 sequence: CASSLTPGVGYTF. In nucleotides, the CDR3 is TGTGCCAGCAGCTTAACCCCCGGGGTGGGCTACACCTTC.

The rearrangement links TRBV12-5 to TRBJ2-6, with D uncertain. The CDR3 loop spans 13 amino acids. Germline loops: CDR1 LGHNT, CDR2 FRNRAP. The germline V and J ends were trimmed by 7 bases and 0 bases, with 4 bases remaining between them. The CDR3 loop reads CASASSGANVLTF. In DNA form, the CDR3 reads TGTGCTAGTGCCTCCTCTGGGGCCAACGTCCTGACTTTC.

The genes are TRBV7-7 and TRBJ2-5; 7 bases are shared with TRBD1. This CDR3 contains 15 residues. With V trimmed by 1 base and J by 7 bases, 9 bases remained unmatched. Per the germline V gene, CDR1 is SSHAT and CDR2 is FNYEAQ (reference sequence). The CDR3 DNA is TGTGCCAGCAGCTTAGGGGACAGTCTTTTGGGGACCCAGTACTTC. As protein: CASSLGDSLLGTQYF.

The table lists this clone with a count of one. This chain links TRBV30 with TRBJ2-1; unclear D gene. The CDR3 contains 11 residues. Germline CDR1 and CDR2: GTSNPN and SVGIG (reference sequence). V was shortened by 0 bases and J by 8 bases, with 5 bases between the two germline ends. DNA for the CDR3: TGTGCCTGGAGTGTACGGGATGAGCAGTTCTTC. This gives the protein CAWSVRDEQFF.

This chain joins TRBV28 and TRBJ1-1; D might be TRBD1 (5 bases). This CDR3 contains 14 residues. Per germline, CDR1 MDHEN and CDR2 SYDVKM. Trimming took off 1 base at V and 2 bases at J, with 8 bases between the two ends. The DNA for the CDR3 is TGTGCCAGCAGTTTATCAAGGGGAAACACTGAAGCTTTCTTT. It encodes CASSLSRGNTEAFF.

The sample holds one count of this clone. The rearrangement joins TRBV5-1 to TRBJ2-2; possible D gene TRBD1, 5 bases. The germline CDR1 and CDR2 sequences are SGHRS and YFSETQ. Trimming took off 3 bases at V and 7 bases at J, with 13 bases between the two ends. This CDR3 contains 14 residues. CDR3 residues: CASSSATADGELFF. The CDR3 bases are TGCGCCAGCAGCTCTGCGACAGCTGACGGGGAGCTGTTTTTT.

The chain links TRBV7-6 to TRBJ2-7; 8 nucleotides match TRBD2. Trimming cost V 5 bases and J 6 bases; bases outside gene matches: 12. Germline V gives CDR1 SGHVS, CDR2 FNYEAQ. The CDR3 loop spans 15 amino acids. The CDR3 sequence is CASSPGVGTSREQYF. CDR3 DNA sequence: TGTGCCAGCAGCCCTGGGGTGGGGACTAGTCGCGAGCAGTACTTC.

The J gene is TRBJ1-1, the V gene TRBV5-5; 9 nucleotides align to TRBD1. CDR3 length: 12 amino acids. Germline CDR1 reads SGHKS; CDR2 reads YYEKEE (reference sequence). The V gene end was trimmed by 4 bases and the J gene end by 11 bases; junction bases not matched to a gene: 6. The CDR3 nucleotides read TGTGCCAGCAGCCAAGACAGGGGGAGGGCTTTCTTT. As protein: CASSQDRGRAFF.

This clone has only one observation. This sequence joins TRBV4-3 and TRBJ1-4, with D possibly being TRBD1 (6 bases). Germline V CDR1 and CDR2: LGHNA, YSLEER. The CDR3 runs to 17 residues. The V gene lost 0 bases and the J gene lost 5 bases, with 16 bases spanning the gap. The CDR3 DNA sequence: TGCGCCAGCAGCCAAGATAGTTGGGCAGGGGAAAATGAAAAACTGTTTTTT. Translating it yields CASSQDSWAGENEKLFF.

V usage is TRBV14 and J usage is TRBJ2-1; D gene ambiguous. The CDR3 contains 13 residues. Trimming left V 0 bases short and J 9 bases short, with 9 bases between. In germline, CDR1 is SGHDN, CDR2 FVKESK. The CDR3 sequence: CASSQDRDGEQFF. In DNA form, the CDR3 reads TGTGCCAGCAGCCAAGACCGAGATGGTGAGCAGTTCTTC.

The chain has TRBV7-2 and TRBJ1-2; D is unresolved. This CDR3 has 13 residues. Germline V gene sequence: CDR1 SGHTA, CDR2 FQGNSA. V lost 3 bases and J 4 bases, leaving 9 bases between the germline ends. The CDR3 is CASSFQVGYGYTF. CDR3 bases: TGTGCCAGCAGCTTTCAGGTTGGCTATGGCTACACCTTC.

The V call is TRBV18, the J call TRBJ2-1; TRBD2 agrees at 7 bases. Trimming removed 1 base from V and 7 bases from J; junction bases left unmatched: 1. Looked up from germline, CDR1 is KGHSH and CDR2 is LQKENI. The CDR3 has 13 amino acids. In nucleotides, the CDR3 is TGTGCCAGCTCACCACGGGAGGGGAATGAGCAGTTCTTC. This encodes CASSPREGNEQFF.

The chain has TRBV28 and TRBJ1-2; D unclear. In germline, CDR1 is MDHEN, CDR2 SYDVKM. The CDR3 totals 14 residues. V lost 5 bases to trimming and J lost 6 bases, with 16 bases between them. Here the CDR3 DNA reads TGTGCCAGCAGTGCCCCGGGCAAGACGGATGGCTACACCTTC. It encodes CASSAPGKTDGYTF.